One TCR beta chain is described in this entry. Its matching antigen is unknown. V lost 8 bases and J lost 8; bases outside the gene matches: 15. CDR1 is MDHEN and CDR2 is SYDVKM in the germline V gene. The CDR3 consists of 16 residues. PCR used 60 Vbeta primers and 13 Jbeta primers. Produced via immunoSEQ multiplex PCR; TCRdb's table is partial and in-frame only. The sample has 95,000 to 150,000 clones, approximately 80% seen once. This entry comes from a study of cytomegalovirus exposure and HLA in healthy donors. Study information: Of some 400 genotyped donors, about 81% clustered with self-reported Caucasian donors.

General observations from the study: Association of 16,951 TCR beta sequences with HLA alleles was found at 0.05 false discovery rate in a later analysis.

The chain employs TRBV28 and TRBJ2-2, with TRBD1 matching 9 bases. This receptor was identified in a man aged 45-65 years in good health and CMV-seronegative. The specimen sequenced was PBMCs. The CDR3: CASSLPQGATLGELFF. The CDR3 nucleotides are TGTGCCAGCTCCCTTCCACAGGGGGCTACCCTTGGGGAGCTGTTTTTT.